One sample yielded the 3 T cell receptor beta chains listed below, sequenced in a study of cytomegalovirus exposure and HLA in healthy donors (dated by TCRdb to 2017 to 2019). Libraries were made using the immunoSEQ multiplex PCR assay. For the multiplex PCR, a mixture combining 60 forward primers for TCR Vbeta segments and 13 reverse primers for TCR Jbeta segments was used. The source is immuneACCESS, and TCRdb retained only in-frame sequences with V and J called. Part of the clones is not carried over; for the studies checked, unresolved V genes explain less than half of this, and the remainder is unexplained. Across this sample there are 55,000 to 80,000 clones, with about 75% seen only once. The leading ten clones occupy 7.4% of the sample. The sample comprised PBMCs. These receptors came from a woman in her thirties in good health and CMV-seropositive.

The chain employs TRBV29-1 and TRBJ2-1, with TRBD2 matching 16 bases. Germline lookup yields CDR1 SQVTM and CDR2 ANQGSEA. The CDR3 covers 16 residues. Germline trimming cut 2 bases from V and 7 bases from J; bases unmatched to any gene: 5. The CDR3 DNA is TGCAGCGTTGAATCGGGGACTAGCGGGAGGGTAAATGAGCAGTTCTTC. This encodes CSVESGTSGRVNEQFF.

The chain uses TRBV2 and TRBJ1-1; 7 bases are shared with TRBD1. Germline CDR1 reads SNHLY; CDR2 reads FYNNEI. This CDR3 comprises 14 residues. The V gene end was trimmed by 4 bases and the J gene end by 0 bases; junction bases not matched to a gene: 2. In DNA, the CDR3 is TGTGCCAGCAGTGGGGGACAGATGAACACTGAAGCTTTCTTT. As protein: CASSGGQMNTEAFF.

This chain connects TRBV6-5 to TRBJ2-2; 11 bases line up with TRBD1. Trimming cost V 8 bases and J 6 bases; bases outside gene matches: 8. The CDR3 loop spans 15 amino acids. Germline V gene sequence: CDR1 MNHEY, CDR2 SVGAGI. Written as DNA, the CDR3 is TGTGCCAGCCATGCGAGGACAGGGGGCGCCGGGGAGCTGTTTTTT. Amino acids: CASHARTGGAGELFF.